This entry describes one T cell receptor (beta chain). Its antigen is currently unknown. This entry belongs to a study of CD8+CD57+ T cells in acquired aplastic anemia. CDR3 size: 14 residues. Germline loops: CDR1 SNHLY, CDR2 FYNNEI. V dropped 3 bases and J dropped 3 bases, with 9 bases sitting between them. Study findings and constraints: No significant difference in CD8+ Simpson's diversity was found between patients and controls. There were 25 to 35 CD8+ CDR3 sequences that occurred in both patients and controls.

Before being chosen for sequencing, patients had shown CD8+CD57+ cell expansion by flow cytometry. At the time of blood sampling, patients had not yet received any therapy. Profiling of TCR beta VDJ combinations and CDR3 sequences used genomic DNA as template. One entry per CDR3 protein results from TCRdb running MiXCR on the reads. The sample includes about 240,000 distinct CDR3 sequences, approximately 45% of them seen just once. Material for sequencing was sorted CD4+, CD8+, or CD8+CD57+ T cells (not recorded which) from PBMCs. This clonotype was sampled from a human donor with aplastic anemia. The rearrangement links TRBV2 to TRBJ1-5, with D tentatively TRBD1 (5 bases). The DNA for the CDR3 is TGTGCCAGCAGTGATGACAGCTACAATCAGCCCCAGCATTTT. It encodes CASSDDSYNQPQHF.